The rows below give T cell receptor beta chains drawn from one sample of a study of glioma-infiltrating T cells after dendritic cell vaccination. Assay: immunoSEQ multiplex PCR; the TCRdb copy retains only in-frame clones and omits some. The repertoire includes around 96,000 clones, over 60% of them detected once, and 5.5% to 7% sits in the top ten. Sequences were derived from blood, sampled before dendritic cell vaccination. Receptor source: a human donor with glioblastoma. Each CDR3 is given with its conserved first and last residue.

V	CDR3
TRBV4-2	CASMPGQADTQYF
TRBV9	CASSGTRGLVSEQFF
TRBV7-7	CASSSSSGELFF
TRBV6-5	CASRPTGADGKFF
TRBV4-1	CASSQPRGPGANVLTF
TRBV2	CASFLRDDEQFF
TRBV4-2	CASSPVEAYNSPLHF
TRBV28	CASSLVRFSITDTQYF
TRBV2	CASSVFRGNQPQHF
TRBV10-3	CAISPGQGAYSGANVLTF
TRBV6-1	CASSERPNQPQHF
TRBV14	CASSQDRLAGWDEQFF
TRBV7-9	CASSLLTGNTEAFF
TRBV2	CASSPDRVIYEQYF
TRBV27	CASGPRSANTGELFF
TRBV5-1	CASSFRQQGLSTEAFF
TRBV6-5	CASSFPRGENQPQHF
TRBV28	CASSPPWARGGGGTQYF
TRBV5-1	CASSLVVAGGYTF
TRBV13	CASSDTFWDRGGLGEAFF
TRBV7-3	CASSWDRGINQPQHF
TRBV9	CASSPWTTRTDTQYF